Listed below are T cell receptor beta chains from one sample, sequenced in a study of T cells after yellow fever vaccination. From the 5' RACE reads, TCRdb called clonotypes with MiXCR, one entry per CDR3 protein. The profile shows roughly 260,000 distinct CDR3 sequences, 13% of them singletons. The specimen comprised CD4+ T cells sorted from PBMCs, sampled 45 days after the yellow fever booster vaccination. All receptors derive from a man in his thirties or forties who received the YFV17D yellow fever vaccine. Each CDR3 is given with its conserved first and last residue. The order of the fields is V gene, clone size, J gene, D gene, CDR3 protein, CDR3 DNA. A D gene is named only where the DNA matches it firmly. Clone size is stated in some rows and not others, as once, few, many or a class when expanded.

TRBV5-6	NA	TRBJ2-1	TRBD1	CASSWGGQGEYNEQFF	TGTGCCAGCAGCTGGGGTGGACAGGGAGAATACAATGAGCAGTTCTTC
TRBV10-3	few	TRBJ1-2	NA	CAISDGLSYGYTF	TGTGCCATCAGTGACGGGCTGAGCTATGGCTACACCTTC
TRBV7-2	NA	TRBJ2-7	TRBD2	CASSSSRGAYEQYF	TGTGCCAGCAGCTCTTCGCGGGGGGCCTACGAGCAGTACTTC
TRBV6-5	many	TRBJ1-4	NA	CASSYSWSGRGEKLFF	TGTGCCAGCAGTTACTCTTGGTCAGGCAGGGGTGAAAAACTGTTTTTT
TRBV3-1	NA	TRBJ2-6	NA	CASSRGPSNSGANVLTF	TGTGCCAGCAGCCGGGGACCTTCCAACTCTGGGGCCAACGTCCTGACTTTC
TRBV7-4	many	TRBJ2-1	TRBD2	CASSSNIAGVDEQFF	TGTGCCAGCAGCTCGAACATAGCGGGAGTGGATGAGCAGTTCTTC
TRBV12-3/TRBV12-4	NA	TRBJ1-2	NA	CASSSQGSNYGYTF	TGTGCCAGCAGTTCCCAGGGATCTAACTATGGCTACACCTTC
TRBV7-2	few	TRBJ2-1	NA	CASLSGFSYNEQFF	TGTGCCAGCCTGAGCGGGTTCTCCTACAATGAGCAGTTCTTC
TRBV7-9	NA	TRBJ2-7	TRBD2	CASSPDSGRAYEQYF	TGTGCCAGCAGCCCTGATAGCGGGAGGGCCTACGAGCAGTACTTC
TRBV20-1	few	TRBJ2-1	TRBD2	CSALRAGGNEQFF	TGCAGTGCCCTTAGGGCGGGGGGGAATGAGCAGTTCTTC
TRBV7-9	few	TRBJ1-1	NA	CASSADWGSEAFF	TGTGCCAGCAGCGCCGACTGGGGTTCTGAAGCTTTCTTT
TRBV20-1	NA	TRBJ2-3	TRBD2	CSATHGLAGTDTQYF	TGCAGTGCTACACACGGACTAGCGGGCACAGATACGCAGTATTTT
TRBV4-2	NA	TRBJ2-3	TRBD2	CASSRELAGADTQYF	TGTGCCAGCAGCCGAGAATTAGCGGGAGCAGATACGCAGTATTTT
TRBV5-6	many	TRBJ1-1	NA	CASSLSPNTEAFF	TGTGCCAGCAGCTTGTCACCGAACACTGAAGCTTTCTTT
TRBV7-2	NA	TRBJ2-7	TRBD2	CASSLPHGGVYEQYF	TGTGCCAGCAGCTTGCCCCATGGGGGGGTCTACGAGCAGTACTTC
TRBV7-2	many	TRBJ1-2	TRBD1	CASSPGQVVDGYTF	TGTGCCAGCAGCCCAGGACAGGTCGTGGATGGCTACACCTTC
TRBV7-9	NA	TRBJ1-1	NA	CASSSGRTHTEAFF	TGTGCCAGCAGCTCGGGACGGACACACACTGAAGCTTTCTTT
TRBV24-1	few	TRBJ2-5	TRBD2	CATSADPRTSGQETQYF	TGTGCCACCAGTGCGGACCCGAGGACTAGCGGCCAAGAGACCCAGTACTTC
TRBV10-3	few	TRBJ2-1	NA	CAISSGAGDNEQFF	TGTGCCATCAGTAGCGGGGCAGGGGACAATGAGCAGTTCTTC
TRBV12-3/TRBV12-4	few	TRBJ1-2	NA	CASRAGGGLYGYTF	TGTGCCAGCCGGGCGGGCGGAGGCTTATATGGCTACACCTTC
TRBV5-1	few	TRBJ2-1	NA	CASSGAERDYNEQFF	TGCGCCAGCTCCGGAGCGGAGCGAGACTACAATGAGCAGTTCTTC
TRBV9	few	TRBJ1-1	NA	CASSPGALNTEAFF	TGTGCCAGCAGCCCTGGGGCCCTGAACACTGAAGCTTTCTTT
TRBV7-9	NA	TRBJ2-1	TRBD1	CASSHLRDSDYNEQFF	TGTGCCAGCAGCCATCTCCGGGACAGTGACTACAATGAGCAGTTCTTC
TRBV19	NA	TRBJ2-1	NA	CASSIAGTAARPRKQFF	TGTGCCAGTAGTATCGCAGGGACTGCCGCCCGACCACGGAAGCAGTTCTTC
TRBV6-1	NA	TRBJ1-2	TRBD1	CASKLPGQDGYTF	TGTGCCAGCAAATTACCGGGACAGGACGGCTACACCTTC
TRBV25-1	NA	TRBJ2-1	NA	CASSELRRNEQFF	TGTGCCAGCAGTGAATTAAGGCGCAATGAGCAGTTCTTC
TRBV18	few	TRBJ2-1	NA	CASSPPRVYSVSEQFF	TGTGCCAGCTCACCACCGAGGGTCTATAGCGTTAGTGAGCAGTTCTTC
TRBV2	NA	TRBJ2-1	NA	CASSDNSWDYNEQFF	TGTGCCAGCAGTGATAATAGTTGGGACTACAATGAGCAGTTCTTC
TRBV5-1	few	TRBJ2-1	TRBD2	CASGLGTRNEQFF	TGCGCCAGCGGGCTGGGGACTAGAAATGAGCAGTTCTTC
TRBV20-1	few	TRBJ2-3	NA	CSALLAVTDTQYF	TGCAGTGCTCTACTAGCCGTCACAGATACGCAGTATTTT
TRBV12-3/TRBV12-4	NA	TRBJ2-3	TRBD2	CASSPFRASGISTDTQYF	TGTGCCAGCAGCCCGTTTAGGGCTAGCGGGATAAGCACAGATACGCAGTATTTT